The T cell receptor beta chain described here comes from a study of shared clonotypes between healthy human individuals. Per germline, CDR1 LNHDA and CDR2 SQIVND (reference sequence). V trimming: 3 bases; J trimming: 8 bases; junction bases outside the gene matches: 11. The CDR3 loop spans 15 amino acids. Profiled with immunoSEQ multiplex PCR; TCRdb holds only in-frame clones, not every one. The sample consists of roughly 520,000 clones, about 96% of them appearing once. The V call is TRBV19, the J call TRBJ1-2, with TRBD1 identical over 8 bases. This sequence originates from a woman under 40 in good health. Sequenced input: naive CD4+ T cells sorted from blood. Described subset: CD45RA+ positively selected. CDR3 protein: CASSIVSRGLYGYTF. In DNA, the CDR3 is TGTGCCAGTAGTATTGTGAGCAGGGGGCTATACGGCTACACCTTC.